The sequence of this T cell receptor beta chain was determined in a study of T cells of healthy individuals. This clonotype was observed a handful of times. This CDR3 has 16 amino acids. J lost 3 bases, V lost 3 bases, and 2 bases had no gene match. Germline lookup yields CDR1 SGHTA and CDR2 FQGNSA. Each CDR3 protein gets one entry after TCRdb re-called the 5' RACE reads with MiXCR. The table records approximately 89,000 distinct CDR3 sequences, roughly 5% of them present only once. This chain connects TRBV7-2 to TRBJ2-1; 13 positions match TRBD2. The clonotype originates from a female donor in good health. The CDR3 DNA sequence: TGTGCCAGCAGCTTGGGACTAGCGGGAAACTACAATGAGCAGTTCTTC. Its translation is CASSLGLAGNYNEQFF.